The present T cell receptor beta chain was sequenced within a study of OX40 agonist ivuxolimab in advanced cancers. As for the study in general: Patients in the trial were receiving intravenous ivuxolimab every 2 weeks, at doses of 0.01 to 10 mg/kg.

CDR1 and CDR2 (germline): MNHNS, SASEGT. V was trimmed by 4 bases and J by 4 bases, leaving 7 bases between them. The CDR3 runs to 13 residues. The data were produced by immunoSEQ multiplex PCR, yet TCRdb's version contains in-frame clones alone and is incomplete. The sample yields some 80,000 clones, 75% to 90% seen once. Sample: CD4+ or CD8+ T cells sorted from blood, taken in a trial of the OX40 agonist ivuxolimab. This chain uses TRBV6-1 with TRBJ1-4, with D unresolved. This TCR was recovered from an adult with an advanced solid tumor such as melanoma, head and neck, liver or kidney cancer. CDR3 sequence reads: CASSVQYNEKLFF. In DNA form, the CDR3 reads TGTGCCAGCAGTGTGCAGTATAATGAAAAACTGTTTTTT.